This record looks at one T cell receptor (beta chain) sequence and its context. After constant-region reverse-primer amplification, full-length variable regions underwent semi-nested PCR with Nested Universal Primer A. TCRdb passed the 5' RACE reads through MiXCR, listing each CDR3 protein once. The table has tens of thousands of distinct CDR3 sequences, approximately 24% seen once. This CDR3 comprises 13 residues. V lost 6 bases to trimming and J lost 2 bases; unmatched junction nucleotides: 6. Per the germline V gene, CDR1 is SQVTM and CDR2 is ANQGSEA. The specimen sequenced was memory CD4+ T cells sorted from blood. Subset noted: memory CD4+ T cells, CD4+CD45RO+CD25-. This TCR derives from a female donor with breast cancer. The rearrangement links TRBV29-1 to TRBJ2-7; 8 bases are shared with TRBD1. CDR3 in DNA: TGCAGCGTACGGGGACAGGACCCCTACGAGCAGTACTTC. As protein: CSVRGQDPYEQYF.